Each of the 2 T cell receptor beta chains below was sequenced from the same sample in a study of cytomegalovirus exposure and HLA in healthy donors. 60 Vbeta and 13 Jbeta primers were used in PCR. Repertoires were generated with immunoSEQ multiplex PCR, while TCRdb's copy carries only in-frame clones and drops some. The sample contains 160,000 or so clones, around 70% of which appear only once. Sequencing was carried out using PBMCs. These TCRs come from a man between 18 and 29 years old in good health and CMV-seropositive.

This chain uses TRBV5-1 with TRBJ1-2; no definite D call. V lost 2 bases and J lost 1, with 21 bases in between. This CDR3 region has 18 residues. CDR1 is SGHRS and CDR2 is YFSETQ in the germline V gene. The CDR3 nucleotides read TGCGCCAGCAGCTTTTCAGTTCCCTCTCGATCTCATAACTATGGCTACACCTTC. Translation: CASSFSVPSRSHNYGYTF.

The chain employs TRBV5-6 and TRBJ2-7; 8 nucleotides agree with TRBD1. V gave up 2 bases and J gave up 6 bases; unmatched junction bases: 7. From germline, CDR1 is SGHDT and CDR2 YYEEEE. The CDR3 consists of 14 residues. CDR3 protein: CASSLSLDRGEQYV. The DNA for the CDR3 is TGTGCCAGCAGCTTATCTCTTGACAGGGGCGAGCAGTACGTC.